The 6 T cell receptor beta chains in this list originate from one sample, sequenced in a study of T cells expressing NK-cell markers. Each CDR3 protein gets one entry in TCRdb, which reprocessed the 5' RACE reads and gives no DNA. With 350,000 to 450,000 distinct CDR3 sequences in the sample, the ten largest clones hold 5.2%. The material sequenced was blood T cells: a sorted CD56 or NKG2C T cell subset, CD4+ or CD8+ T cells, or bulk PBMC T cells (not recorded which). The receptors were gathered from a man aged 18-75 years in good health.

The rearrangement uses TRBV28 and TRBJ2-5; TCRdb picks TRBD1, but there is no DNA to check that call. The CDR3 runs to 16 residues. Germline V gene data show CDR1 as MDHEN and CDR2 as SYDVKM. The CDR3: CASSWTGTGPQETQYF. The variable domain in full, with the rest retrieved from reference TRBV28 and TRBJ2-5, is DVKVTQSSRYLVKRTGEKVFLECVQDMDHENMFWYRQDPGLGLRLIYFSYDVKMKEKGDIPEGYSVSREKKERFSLILESASTNQTSMYLCASSWTGTGPQETQYFGPGTRLLVL.

This chain's CDR3 is CAWYSPTTDTQYF. The chain uses TRBV30 and TRBJ2-3; TCRdb reports TRBD2, a call that lacks DNA to check it against. The CDR3 runs 13 residues. Germline assignment: CDR1 GTSNPN and CDR2 SVGIG (reference sequence).

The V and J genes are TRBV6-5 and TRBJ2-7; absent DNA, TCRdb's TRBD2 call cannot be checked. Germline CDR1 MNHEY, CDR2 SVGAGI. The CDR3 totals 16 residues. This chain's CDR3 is CASSYSGEVPSYEQYF.

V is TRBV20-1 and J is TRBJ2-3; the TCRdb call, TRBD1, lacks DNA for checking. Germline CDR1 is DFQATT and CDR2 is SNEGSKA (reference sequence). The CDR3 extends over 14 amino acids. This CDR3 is CSVQAPGRTDTQYF.

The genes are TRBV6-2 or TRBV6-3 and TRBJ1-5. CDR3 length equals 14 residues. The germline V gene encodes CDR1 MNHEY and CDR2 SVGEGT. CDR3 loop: CASSYRRGYQPQHF.

CDR3 sequence: CSASGQSFEESNYGYTF. J is TRBJ1-2 and V is TRBV20-1. The germline gives CDR1 DFQATT, CDR2 SNEGSKA (reference sequence). The CDR3 extends over 17 amino acids.